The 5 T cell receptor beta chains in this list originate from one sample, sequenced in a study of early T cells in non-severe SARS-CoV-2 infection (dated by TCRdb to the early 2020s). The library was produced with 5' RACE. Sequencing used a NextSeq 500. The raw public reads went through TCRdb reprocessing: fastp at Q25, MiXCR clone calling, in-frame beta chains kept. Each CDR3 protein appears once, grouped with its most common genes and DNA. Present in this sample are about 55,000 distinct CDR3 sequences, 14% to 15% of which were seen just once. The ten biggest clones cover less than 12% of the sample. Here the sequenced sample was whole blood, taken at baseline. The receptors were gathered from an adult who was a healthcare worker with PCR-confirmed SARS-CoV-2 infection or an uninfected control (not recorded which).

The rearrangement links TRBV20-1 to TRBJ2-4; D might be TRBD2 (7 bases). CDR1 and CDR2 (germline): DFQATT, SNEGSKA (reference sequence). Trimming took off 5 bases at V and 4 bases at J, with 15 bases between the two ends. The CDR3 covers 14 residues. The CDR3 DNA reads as TGCAGTGCTGGCCAGGGGAGGGGTAAAAACATTCAGTACTTC. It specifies CSAGQGRGKNIQYF.

In DNA, the CDR3 is TGTGCCAGCAGCTTAGAGGCAGGAGCTACTGAAGCTTTCTTT. Amino acid sequence: CASSLEAGATEAFF. This sequence joins TRBV11-2 and TRBJ1-1; no firm D call. V shed 0 bases and J shed 5 bases, with 10 bases lying between them. Germline CDR1 and CDR2: SGHAT and FQNNGV. The CDR3 totals 14 residues.

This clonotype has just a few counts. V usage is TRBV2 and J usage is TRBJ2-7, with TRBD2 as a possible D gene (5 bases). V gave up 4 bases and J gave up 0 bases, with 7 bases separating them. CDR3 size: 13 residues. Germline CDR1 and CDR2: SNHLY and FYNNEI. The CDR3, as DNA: TGTGCCAGCAGTGTGGACTCCTCCTACGAGCAGTACTTC. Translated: CASSVDSSYEQYF. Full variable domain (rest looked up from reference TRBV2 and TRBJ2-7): EPEVTQTPSHQVTQMGQEVILRCVPISNHLYFYWYRQILGQKVEFLVSFYNNEISEKSEIFDDQFSVERPDGSNFTLKIRSTKLEDSAMYFCASSVDSSYEQYFGPGTRLTVT.

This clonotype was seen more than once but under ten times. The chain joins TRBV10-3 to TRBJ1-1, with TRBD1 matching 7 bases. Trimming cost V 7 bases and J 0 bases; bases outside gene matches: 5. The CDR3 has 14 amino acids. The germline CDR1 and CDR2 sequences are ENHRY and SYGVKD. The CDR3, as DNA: TGTGCCATCATCGGACAGGCGGTGAACACTGAAGCTTTCTTT. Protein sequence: CAIIGQAVNTEAFF.

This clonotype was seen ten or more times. The CDR3: CASTPSTDTQYF. The CDR3 DNA reads TGTGCCAGCACCCCCTCCACAGATACGCAGTATTTT. The chain is built from TRBV11-2 and TRBJ2-3, with D uncertain. Germline CDR1 is SGHAT and CDR2 is FQNNGV. Deletions cut 7 bases from V and 2 bases from J, with 7 bases between. The CDR3 is 12 residues long.